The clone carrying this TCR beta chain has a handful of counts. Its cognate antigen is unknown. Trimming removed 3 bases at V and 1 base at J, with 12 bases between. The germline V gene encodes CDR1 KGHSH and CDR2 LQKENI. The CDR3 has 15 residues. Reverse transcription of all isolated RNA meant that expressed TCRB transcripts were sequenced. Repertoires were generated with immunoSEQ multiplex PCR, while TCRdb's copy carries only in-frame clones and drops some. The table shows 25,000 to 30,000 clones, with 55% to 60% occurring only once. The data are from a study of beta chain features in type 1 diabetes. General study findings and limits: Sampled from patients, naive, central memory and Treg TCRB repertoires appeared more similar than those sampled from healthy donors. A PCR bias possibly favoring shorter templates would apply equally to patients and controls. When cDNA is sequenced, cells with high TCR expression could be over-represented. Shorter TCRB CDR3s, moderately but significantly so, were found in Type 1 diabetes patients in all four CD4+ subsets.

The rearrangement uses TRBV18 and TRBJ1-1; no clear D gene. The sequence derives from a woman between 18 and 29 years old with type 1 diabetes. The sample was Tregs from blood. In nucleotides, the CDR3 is TGTGCCAGCTCACCCCGGGTTGTCCAGAACACTGAAGCTTTCTTT. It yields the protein CASSPRVVQNTEAFF.